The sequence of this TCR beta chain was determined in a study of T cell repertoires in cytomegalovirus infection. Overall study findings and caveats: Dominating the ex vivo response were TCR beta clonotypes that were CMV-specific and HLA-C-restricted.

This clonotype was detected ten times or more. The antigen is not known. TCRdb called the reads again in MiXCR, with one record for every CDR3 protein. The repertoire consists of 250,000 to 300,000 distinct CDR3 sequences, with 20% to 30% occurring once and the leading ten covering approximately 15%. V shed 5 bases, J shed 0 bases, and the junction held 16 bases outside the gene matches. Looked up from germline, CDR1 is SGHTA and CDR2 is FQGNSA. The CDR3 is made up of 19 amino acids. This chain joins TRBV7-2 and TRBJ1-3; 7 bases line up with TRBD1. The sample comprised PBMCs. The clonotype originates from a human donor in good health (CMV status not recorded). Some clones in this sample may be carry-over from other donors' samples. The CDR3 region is CASSALLPEGGFSGNTIYF. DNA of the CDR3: TGTGCCAGCAGCGCACTACTACCGGAAGGGGGCTTCTCTGGAAACACCATATATTTT.